This T cell receptor beta chain originates from a study of vaccination and CD4 T cells after COVID-19. Sequencing of cultured CD4+ T cell DNA used the Oncomine TCR Beta short-read assay. TCRdb re-called the PCR reads with MiXCR, one entry per CDR3 protein. Counted here are 28,000 or so distinct CDR3 sequences, less than 50% occurring once; the ten biggest clones make up roughly 10%. The length of the CDR3 is 14 residues. The V end was cut by 4 bases, the J end by 5 bases, with 11 bases between. In germline, CDR1 is SNHLY, CDR2 FYNNEI. Concerning this clonotype itself: Its antigen is unknown.

Treatment meaning: approximately 9-day PBMC culture with coronavirus spike peptide pools or control peptides (ViraFEST assay). ViraFEST used peptide pools to expand antigen-specific T cells before TCR sequencing. Material: CD4+ T cells from blood, cultured in vitro. The chain carries TRBV2 and TRBJ2-2; D perhaps matches TRBD2 (6 bases). This TCR derives from a human donor who had recovered from COVID-19. CDR3 sequence (DNA): TGTGCCAGCAGTGGACTAGTCGGGACCGGGGAGCTGTTTTTT. Its translation is CASSGLVGTGELFF.